These 21 T cell receptor beta chains share one sample of origin, sequenced in a study of cytomegalovirus exposure and HLA in healthy donors. This PCR relied on a set of 60 Vbeta primers and 13 Jbeta primers. TCRdb's table, derived via immunoSEQ multiplex PCR, lists solely in-frame clones and lacks some. Here the sample spans more than 95,000 clones, 83% being singletons. Material: PBMCs. These receptors all stem from a woman aged 40 to 50 in good health and CMV-seropositive.

The genes are TRBV28 and TRBJ1-5; D ambiguous. Deletions cut 5 bases from V and 1 base from J, with 9 bases between. The CDR3 sequence is 14 residues long. The germline gives CDR1 MDHEN, CDR2 SYDVKM. CDR3 sequence: CASSPQSSNQPQHF. DNA for the CDR3: TGTGCCAGCAGTCCGCAGTCCAGCAATCAGCCCCAGCATTTT.

This chain uses TRBV5-4 with TRBJ2-1; 11 nucleotides align to TRBD2. The ends lost 4 bases at V and 5 bases at J; junction bases unmatched: 2. The CDR3 spans 14 residues. The germline V gene encodes CDR1 SGHNT and CDR2 YYREEE (reference sequence). The CDR3: CASSGTSGNNEQFF. The DNA of the CDR3 is TGTGCCAGCAGCGGGACTAGCGGTAACAATGAGCAGTTCTTC.

V is TRBV9 and J is TRBJ2-3; 10 bases line up with TRBD2. The CDR3 consists of 15 residues. Germline trimming cut 3 bases from V and 1 base from J; bases unmatched to any gene: 2. Germline V CDR1 and CDR2: SGDLS, YYNGEE. CDR3 sequence reads: CASSDGLAGTDTQYF. In DNA form, the CDR3 reads TGTGCCAGCAGCGATGGACTAGCGGGCACAGATACGCAGTATTTT.

CDR3 amino acids: CASSDSAGRGDTQYF. The CDR3 DNA follows: TGTGCCAGCAGTGACTCGGCGGGCCGTGGGGATACGCAGTATTTT. The V call is TRBV6-4, the J call TRBJ2-3, with D perhaps TRBD2 (5 bases). Trimming pared 0 bases from V and 6 bases from J, leaving 13 bases between. This CDR3 has 15 residues. Germline V CDR1 and CDR2: MRHNA, SNTAGT.

V usage is TRBV4-1 and J usage is TRBJ2-7, with 7 bases identical to TRBD1. The CDR3 has 15 residues. V lost 0 bases, J lost 4 bases, and 6 bases stayed unmatched. Germline loops: CDR1 MGHRA, CDR2 YSYEKL. The DNA for the CDR3 is TGCGCCAGCAGCCAAGATAAGGACAGGTGGTACGAGCAGTACTTC. Encoded protein: CASSQDKDRWYEQYF.

The V call is TRBV15, the J call TRBJ2-7, with a tentative D call TRBD2 (5 bases). This CDR3 region has 13 residues. V was clipped by 2 bases and J by 6 bases, with 11 bases between them. CDR1 is LNHNV and CDR2 is YYDKDF in the germline V gene (reference sequence). CDR3 residues: CATSRIPGSEQYF. As DNA, the CDR3 is TGTGCCACCAGCAGAATCCCGGGATCCGAGCAGTACTTC.

The chain links TRBV7-2 to TRBJ2-5; tentative D call: TRBD2 (6 bases). V was cut by 2 bases and J by 4 bases, with 14 bases left in between. CDR1 and CDR2 (germline): SGHTA, FQGNSA. This CDR3 region has 15 residues. The chain's CDR3 is CASSLWAGPLETQYF. CDR3 DNA sequence: TGTGCCAGCAGCTTATGGGCGGGGCCTTTAGAGACCCAGTACTTC.

CDR3 loop: CASSVEGGYQPQHF. The DNA of the CDR3 is TGTGCCAGCAGCGTAGAAGGGGGCTATCAGCCCCAGCATTTT. The chain uses TRBV9 and TRBJ1-5; the match to TRBD1 covers 7 bases. The CDR3 spans 14 residues. Per germline, CDR1 SGDLS and CDR2 YYNGEE. The V segment lost 0 bases and the J segment 5 bases; nucleotides outside the gene matches: 2.

J is TRBJ2-5 and V is TRBV4-1; tentative D call: TRBD2 (6 bases). Germline CDR1 is MGHRA and CDR2 is YSYEKL. Trimming removed 4 bases at V and 5 bases at J, with 14 bases between. This CDR3 is 14 amino acids long. The CDR3 nucleotides are TGCGCCAGCAGCCGGGGGGAAGGGGTGGAGACCCAGTACTTC. Translating gives CASSRGEGVETQYF.

For the CDR3, the DNA is TGTGCCAGCAGTCGGACTAGCGGGAGTCACACAGATACGCAGTATTTT. The encoded protein is CASSRTSGSHTDTQYF. The chain carries TRBV6-4 and TRBJ2-3; 13 bases line up with TRBD2. The junction had 4 bases not matched to a gene; V was cut back by 5 bases and J by 2 bases. Per the germline V gene, CDR1 is MRHNA and CDR2 is SNTAGT. The CDR3 has 16 residues.

The genes are TRBV5-1 and TRBJ1-1; possibly TRBD1 for D (5 bases). CDR1 and CDR2 (germline): SGHRS, YFSETQ. V was trimmed by 0 bases and J by 5 bases, leaving 11 bases between them. The CDR3 spans 14 residues. CDR3 nucleotide sequence: TGCGCCAGCAGCTTGGGTGGGGGGGAAACTGAAGCTTTCTTT. It specifies CASSLGGGETEAFF. The entire variable domain, with the rest obtained from reference TRBV5-1 and TRBJ1-1, is as follows: KAGVTQTPRYLIKTRGQQVTLSCSPISGHRSVSWYQQTPGQGLQFLFEYFSETQRNKGNFPGRFSGRQFSNSRSEMNVSTLELGDSALYLCASSLGGGETEAFFGQGTRLTVV.

This chain connects TRBV16 to TRBJ1-1; tentative D call: TRBD1 (5 bases). The CDR3 covers 18 residues. V was pared by 0 bases and J by 0 bases, with 17 bases between. Germline V gives CDR1 KGHSY, CDR2 FQNENV. DNA for the CDR3: TGTGCCAGCAGCCAATCTCTCCAGCCCGGGGGATTGAACACTGAAGCTTTCTTT. Amino acid sequence: CASSQSLQPGGLNTEAFF.

This chain links TRBV27 with TRBJ2-7; tentative D call: TRBD1 (6 bases). The CDR3 spans 14 residues. CDR1 is MNHEY, CDR2 SMNVEV, per germline (reference sequence). Trimming left V 5 bases short and J 4 bases short, with 15 bases between. CDR3 loop: CASSLNPGQYEQYF. The CDR3 DNA reads as TGTGCCAGCAGTCTTAACCCAGGACAGTACGAGCAGTACTTC.

This clone came up once. The chain employs TRBV11-3 and TRBJ2-3; TRBD2 matches at 9 bases. The CDR3 sequence is 16 residues long. The V segment lost 3 bases and the J segment 5 bases; nucleotides outside the gene matches: 9. Germline V gene sequence: CDR1 SGHNT, CDR2 YENEEA. As DNA, the CDR3 is TGTGCCAGCAGCTTGGCGGCGGGAGGGGGTATAGATACGCAGTATTTT. It is translated as CASSLAAGGGIDTQYF.

The V call is TRBV5-1, the J call TRBJ2-3; 9 bases match TRBD1. The CDR3 has 14 amino acids. V trimming: 5 bases; J trimming: 3 bases; junction bases outside the gene matches: 4. Germline CDR1 is SGHRS and CDR2 is YFSETQ. The CDR3 protein is CASRQGAGTDTQYF. The CDR3 coding sequence is TGCGCCAGCAGACAGGGGGCAGGAACAGATACGCAGTATTTT.

The CDR3 region is CASSPGTGRSYGYTF. The CDR3 bases are TGTGCCAGCAGCCCAGGGACAGGTCGGTCCTATGGCTACACCTTC. This chain joins TRBV6-6 and TRBJ1-2; 8 bases agree with TRBD1. V lost 6 bases to trimming and J lost 4 bases; unmatched junction nucleotides: 10. The CDR3 sequence is 15 residues long. Germline CDR1 reads MNHNY; CDR2 reads SVGAGI (reference sequence).

This CDR3 is CASSYGLASEQYF. Here the CDR3 DNA reads TGTGCCAGCAGTTACGGGCTAGCGTCGGAGCAGTACTTC. V is TRBV6-5 and J is TRBJ2-7; maybe TRBD2 (6 bases). V lost 2 bases and J 7 bases, leaving 12 bases between the germline ends. The germline V gene has CDR1 MNHEY and CDR2 SVGAGI. The CDR3 is made up of 13 amino acids.

The genes are TRBV5-1 and TRBJ2-7, with 10 positions matching TRBD2. Trimming cost V 4 bases and J 2 bases; bases outside gene matches: 6. CDR3 length equals 15 residues. CDR1 is SGHRS and CDR2 is YFSETQ in the germline V gene. CDR3 nucleotides: TGCGCCAGCAGCAAATCCGGGACTAGCGCCTACGAGCAGTACTTC. Translation gives CASSKSGTSAYEQYF.

The chain uses TRBV9 and TRBJ1-2, with TRBD1 matching over 9 bases. Germline loops: CDR1 SGDLS, CDR2 YYNGEE. The CDR3 consists of 15 residues. Trimming cost V 0 bases and J 5 bases; bases outside gene matches: 5. The CDR3 protein is CASSVGDREGYGYTF. The CDR3 coding sequence is TGTGCCAGCAGCGTAGGGGACAGGGAAGGTTATGGCTACACCTTC.

This chain links TRBV12-5 with TRBJ2-4, with a tentative D call TRBD1 (5 bases). The V end lost 1 base, the J end lost 1 base, and 11 bases lay between the germline ends. Germline CDR1 is LGHNT and CDR2 is FRNRAP. CDR3 length: 16 residues. DNA for the CDR3: TGTGCTAGTGGTTTGGAAGGGAAGGGGGCCAAAAACATTCAGTACTTC. Amino acid sequence: CASGLEGKGAKNIQYF.

This clone was seen just once. Other DNA sequences in this specimen translate into the identical CDR3. The V call is TRBV19, the J call TRBJ2-5, with a weak D call TRBD1 (6 bases). Trimming removed 5 bases from V and 4 bases from J, with 11 bases in between. From germline, CDR1 is LNHDA and CDR2 SQIVND (reference sequence). This CDR3 comprises 13 residues. CDR3 bases: TGTGCCAGTAGTTTGGACAGAGGAGAGACCCAGTACTTC. Translated, it gives CASSLDRGETQYF.